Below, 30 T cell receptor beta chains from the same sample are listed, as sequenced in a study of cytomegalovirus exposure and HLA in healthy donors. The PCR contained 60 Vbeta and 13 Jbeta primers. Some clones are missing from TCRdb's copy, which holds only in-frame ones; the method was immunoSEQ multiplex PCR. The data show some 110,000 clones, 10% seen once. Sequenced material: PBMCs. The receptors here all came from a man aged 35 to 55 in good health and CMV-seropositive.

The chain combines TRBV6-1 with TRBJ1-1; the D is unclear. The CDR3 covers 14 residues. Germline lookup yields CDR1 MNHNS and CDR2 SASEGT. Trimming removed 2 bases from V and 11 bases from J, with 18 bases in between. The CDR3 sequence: CASSELGGLADAFF. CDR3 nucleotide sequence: TGTGCCAGCAGTGAATTGGGAGGGCTCGCCGATGCTTTCTTT.

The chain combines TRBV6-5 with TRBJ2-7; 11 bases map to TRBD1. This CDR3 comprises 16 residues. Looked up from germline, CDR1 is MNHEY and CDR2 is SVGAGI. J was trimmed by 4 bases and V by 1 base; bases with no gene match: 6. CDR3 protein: CASSYFTGTGGYEQYF. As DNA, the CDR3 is TGTGCCAGCAGTTACTTTACCGGGACAGGGGGGTACGAGCAGTACTTC.

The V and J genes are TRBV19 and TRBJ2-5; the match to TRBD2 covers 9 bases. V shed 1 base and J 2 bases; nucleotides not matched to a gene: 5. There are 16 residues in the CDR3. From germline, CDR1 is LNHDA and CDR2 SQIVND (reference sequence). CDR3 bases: TGTGCCAGTAGTATAGTAGCGGGAGACAATCAAGAGACCCAGTACTTC. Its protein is CASSIVAGDNQETQYF.

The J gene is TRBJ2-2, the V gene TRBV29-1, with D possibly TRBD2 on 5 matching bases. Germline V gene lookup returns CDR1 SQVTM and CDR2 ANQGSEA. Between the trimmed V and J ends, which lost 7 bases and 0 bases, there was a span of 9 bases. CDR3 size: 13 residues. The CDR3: CSASGTNTGELFF. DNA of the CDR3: TGCAGCGCCAGCGGAACGAACACCGGGGAGCTGTTTTTT.

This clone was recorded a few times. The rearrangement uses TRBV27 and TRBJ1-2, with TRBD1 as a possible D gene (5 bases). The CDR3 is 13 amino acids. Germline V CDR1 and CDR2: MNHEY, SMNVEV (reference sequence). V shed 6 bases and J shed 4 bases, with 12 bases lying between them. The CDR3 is CASSSGQAYGYTF. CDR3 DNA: TGTGCCAGCAGCTCAGGGCAAGCCTATGGCTACACCTTC.

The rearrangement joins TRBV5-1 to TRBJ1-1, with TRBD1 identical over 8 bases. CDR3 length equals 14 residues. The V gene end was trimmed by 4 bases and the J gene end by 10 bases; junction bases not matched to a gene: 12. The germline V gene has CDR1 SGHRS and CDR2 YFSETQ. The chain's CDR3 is CASSQSDGQGSAFF. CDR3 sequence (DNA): TGCGCCAGCAGCCAAAGCGACGGACAGGGTTCAGCTTTCTTT.

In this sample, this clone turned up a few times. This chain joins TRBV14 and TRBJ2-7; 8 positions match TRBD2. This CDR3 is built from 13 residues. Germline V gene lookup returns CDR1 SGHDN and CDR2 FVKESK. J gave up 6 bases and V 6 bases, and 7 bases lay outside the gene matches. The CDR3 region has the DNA TGTGCCAGCAGGTCCAGCGGGAGCCCCGAGCAGTACTTC. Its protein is CASRSSGSPEQYF.

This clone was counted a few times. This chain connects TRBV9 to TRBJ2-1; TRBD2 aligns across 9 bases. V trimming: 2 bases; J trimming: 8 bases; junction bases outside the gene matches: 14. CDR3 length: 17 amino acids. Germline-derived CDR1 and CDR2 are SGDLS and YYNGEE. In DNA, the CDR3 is TGTGCCAGCAGCGTTCGAGGCGGGAGGGTGGGGGTCGATGAGCAGTTCTTC. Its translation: CASSVRGGRVGVDEQFF.

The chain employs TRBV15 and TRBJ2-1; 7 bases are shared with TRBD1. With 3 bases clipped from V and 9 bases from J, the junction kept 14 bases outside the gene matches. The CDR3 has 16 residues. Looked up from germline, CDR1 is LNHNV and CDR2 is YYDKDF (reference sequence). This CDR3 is CATSRITGVRSREQFF. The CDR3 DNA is TGTGCCACCAGCAGGATAACAGGGGTACGATCTCGTGAGCAGTTCTTC.

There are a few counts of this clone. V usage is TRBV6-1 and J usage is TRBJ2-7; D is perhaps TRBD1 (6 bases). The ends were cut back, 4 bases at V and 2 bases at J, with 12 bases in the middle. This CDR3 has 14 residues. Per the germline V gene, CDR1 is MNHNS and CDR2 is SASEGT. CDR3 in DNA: TGTGCCAGCAGTGCCAGGGGCTCGCCCTACGAGCAGTACTTC. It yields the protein CASSARGSPYEQYF.

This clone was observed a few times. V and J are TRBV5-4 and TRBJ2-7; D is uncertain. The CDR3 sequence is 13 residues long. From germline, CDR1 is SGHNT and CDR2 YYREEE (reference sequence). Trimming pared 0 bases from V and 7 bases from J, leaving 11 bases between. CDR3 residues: CASSLVAASEQYF. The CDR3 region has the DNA TGTGCCAGCAGCTTGGTCGCAGCGAGTGAGCAGTACTTC.

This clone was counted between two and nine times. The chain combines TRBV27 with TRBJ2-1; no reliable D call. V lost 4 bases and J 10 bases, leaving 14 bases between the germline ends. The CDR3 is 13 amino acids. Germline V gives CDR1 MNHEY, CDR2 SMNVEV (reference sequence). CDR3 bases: TGTGCCAGCAGTTACCGGAAGGTCGGGGAGCAGTTCTTC. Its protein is CASSYRKVGEQFF.

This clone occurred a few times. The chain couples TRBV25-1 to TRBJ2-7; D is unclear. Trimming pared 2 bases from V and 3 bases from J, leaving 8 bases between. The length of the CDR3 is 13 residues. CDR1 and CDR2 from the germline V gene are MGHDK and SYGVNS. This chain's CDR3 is CASSEARFYEQYF. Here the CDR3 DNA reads TGTGCCAGCAGTGAAGCGAGGTTCTACGAGCAGTACTTC.

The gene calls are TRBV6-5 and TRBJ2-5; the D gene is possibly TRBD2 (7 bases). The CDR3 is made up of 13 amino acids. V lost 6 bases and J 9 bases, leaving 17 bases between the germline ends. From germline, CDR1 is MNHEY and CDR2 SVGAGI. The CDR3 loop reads CASRGGGAEAQYF. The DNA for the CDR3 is TGTGCCAGCAGAGGGGGAGGGGCCGAAGCCCAGTACTTC.

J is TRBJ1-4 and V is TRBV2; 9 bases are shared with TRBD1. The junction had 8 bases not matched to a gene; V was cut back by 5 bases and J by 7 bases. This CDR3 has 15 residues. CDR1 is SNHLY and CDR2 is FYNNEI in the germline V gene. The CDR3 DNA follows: TGTGCCAGCAGTTTTCAACAGGGGGCTGGTGAAAAACTGTTTTTT. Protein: CASSFQQGAGEKLFF.

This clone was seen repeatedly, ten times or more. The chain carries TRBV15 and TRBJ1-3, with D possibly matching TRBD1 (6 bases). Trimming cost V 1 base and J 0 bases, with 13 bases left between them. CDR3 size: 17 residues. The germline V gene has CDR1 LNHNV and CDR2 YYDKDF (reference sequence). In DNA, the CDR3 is TGTGCCACCAGCAGAGGGGAGACAGGAACCTCTGGAAACACCATATATTTT. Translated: CATSRGETGTSGNTIYF.

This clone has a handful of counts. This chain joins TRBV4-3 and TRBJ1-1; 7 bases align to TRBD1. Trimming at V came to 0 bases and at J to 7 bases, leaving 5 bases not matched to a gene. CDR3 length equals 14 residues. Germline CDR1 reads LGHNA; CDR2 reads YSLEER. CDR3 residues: CASSQDRGQFEAFF. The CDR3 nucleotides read TGCGCCAGCAGCCAAGATCGGGGACAGTTTGAAGCTTTCTTT.

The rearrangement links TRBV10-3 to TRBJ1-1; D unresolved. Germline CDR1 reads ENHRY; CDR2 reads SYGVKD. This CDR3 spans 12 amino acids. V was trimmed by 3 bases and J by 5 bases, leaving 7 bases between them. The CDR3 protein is CAISDRGTEAFF. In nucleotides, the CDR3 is TGTGCCATCAGTGACCGAGGGACTGAAGCTTTCTTT.

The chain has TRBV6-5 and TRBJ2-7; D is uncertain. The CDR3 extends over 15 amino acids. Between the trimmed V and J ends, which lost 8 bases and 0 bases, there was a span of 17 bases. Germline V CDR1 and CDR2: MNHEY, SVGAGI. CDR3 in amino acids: CASRYLFRNSYEQYF. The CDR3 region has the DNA TGTGCCAGCCGGTATTTATTCCGCAACTCCTACGAGCAGTACTTC.

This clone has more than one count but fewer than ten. Here the CDR3 reads CASSHGLELNEQFF. As DNA, the CDR3 is TGCGCCAGCAGCCACGGACTAGAGTTAAATGAGCAGTTCTTC. V and J are TRBV4-3 and TRBJ2-1; TRBD2 matches 7 bases. The CDR3 runs 14 residues. The junction had 6 bases not matched to a gene; V was cut back by 3 bases and J by 7 bases. Germline V gene sequence: CDR1 LGHNA, CDR2 YSLEER.

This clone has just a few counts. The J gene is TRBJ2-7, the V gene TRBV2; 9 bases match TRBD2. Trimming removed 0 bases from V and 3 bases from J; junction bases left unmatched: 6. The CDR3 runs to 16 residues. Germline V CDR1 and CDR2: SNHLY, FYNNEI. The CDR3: CASSEARSSGNYEQYF. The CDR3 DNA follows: TGTGCCAGCAGTGAAGCGAGGTCTAGCGGGAACTACGAGCAGTACTTC.

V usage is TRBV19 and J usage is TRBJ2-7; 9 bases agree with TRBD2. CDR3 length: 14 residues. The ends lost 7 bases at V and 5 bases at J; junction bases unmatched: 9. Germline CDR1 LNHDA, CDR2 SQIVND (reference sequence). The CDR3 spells CASTLSGRGNEQYF. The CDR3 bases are TGTGCCAGTACCCTTAGCGGGAGAGGAAACGAGCAGTACTTC.

The CDR3 reads CASSLVASGITDTQYF. The CDR3 DNA reads as TGTGCCAGCAGCTTGGTGGCTAGCGGAATCACAGATACGCAGTATTTT. V usage is TRBV5-6 and J usage is TRBJ2-3, with TRBD2 matching over 7 bases. Germline V gives CDR1 SGHDT, CDR2 YYEEEE. The CDR3 runs 16 residues. V lost 0 bases and J lost 2; bases outside the gene matches: 6.

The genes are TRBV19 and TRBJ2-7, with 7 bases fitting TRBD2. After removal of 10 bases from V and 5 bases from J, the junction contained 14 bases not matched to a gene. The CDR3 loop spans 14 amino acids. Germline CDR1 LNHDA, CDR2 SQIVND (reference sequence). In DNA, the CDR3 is TGTGCCATTTACCTCCGGGACTACGGGGACGAGCAGTACTTC. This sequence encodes CAIYLRDYGDEQYF.

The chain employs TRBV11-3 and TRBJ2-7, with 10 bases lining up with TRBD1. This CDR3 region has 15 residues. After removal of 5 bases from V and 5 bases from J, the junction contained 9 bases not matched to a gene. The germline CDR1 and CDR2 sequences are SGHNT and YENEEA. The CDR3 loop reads CASSPLRDRGHEQYF. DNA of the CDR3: TGTGCCAGCAGCCCCCTTAGGGACAGGGGCCACGAGCAGTACTTC. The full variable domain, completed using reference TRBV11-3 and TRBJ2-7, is EAGVVQSPRYKIIEKKQPVAFWCNPISGHNTLYWYLQNLGQGPELLIRYENEEAVDDSQLPKDRFSAERLKGVDSTLKIQPAELGDSAVYLCASSPLRDRGHEQYFGPGTRLTVT.

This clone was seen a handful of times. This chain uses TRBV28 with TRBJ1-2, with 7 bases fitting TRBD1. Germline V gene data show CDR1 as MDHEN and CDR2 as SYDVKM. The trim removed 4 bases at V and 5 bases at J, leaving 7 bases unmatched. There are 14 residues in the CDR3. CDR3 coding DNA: TGTGCCAGCAGTTCCCCAGGCAGGGGGTATGGCTACACCTTC. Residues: CASSSPGRGYGYTF.

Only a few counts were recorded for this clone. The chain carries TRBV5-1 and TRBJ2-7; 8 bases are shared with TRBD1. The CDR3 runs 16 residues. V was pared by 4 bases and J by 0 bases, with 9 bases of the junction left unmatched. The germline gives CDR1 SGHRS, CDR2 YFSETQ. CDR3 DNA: TGCGCCAGCAGCGGTGGGGGACAGGCTAGCTCCTACGAGCAGTACTTC. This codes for CASSGGGQASSYEQYF.

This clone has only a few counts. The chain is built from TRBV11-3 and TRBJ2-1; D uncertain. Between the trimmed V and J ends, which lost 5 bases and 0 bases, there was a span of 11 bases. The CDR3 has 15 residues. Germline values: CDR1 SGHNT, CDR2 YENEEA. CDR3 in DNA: TGTGCCAGCAGCCTTAGTAGGAGCTCCTACAATGAGCAGTTCTTC. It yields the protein CASSLSRSSYNEQFF.

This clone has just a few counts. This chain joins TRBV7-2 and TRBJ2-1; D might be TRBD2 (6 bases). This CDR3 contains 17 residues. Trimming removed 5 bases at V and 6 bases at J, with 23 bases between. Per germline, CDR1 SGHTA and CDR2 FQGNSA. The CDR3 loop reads CASSPTGTPLSANEQFF. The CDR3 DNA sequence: TGTGCCAGCAGCCCCACCGGGACTCCGCTCTCTGCCAATGAGCAGTTCTTC.

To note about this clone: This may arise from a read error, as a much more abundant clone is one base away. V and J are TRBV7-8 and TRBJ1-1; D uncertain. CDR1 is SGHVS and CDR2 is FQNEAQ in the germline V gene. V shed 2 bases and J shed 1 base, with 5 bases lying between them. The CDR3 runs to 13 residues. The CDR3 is CASSLQENTEAFF. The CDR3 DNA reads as TGTGCCAGCAGCTTACAGGAGAACACTGAAGCTTTCTTT.